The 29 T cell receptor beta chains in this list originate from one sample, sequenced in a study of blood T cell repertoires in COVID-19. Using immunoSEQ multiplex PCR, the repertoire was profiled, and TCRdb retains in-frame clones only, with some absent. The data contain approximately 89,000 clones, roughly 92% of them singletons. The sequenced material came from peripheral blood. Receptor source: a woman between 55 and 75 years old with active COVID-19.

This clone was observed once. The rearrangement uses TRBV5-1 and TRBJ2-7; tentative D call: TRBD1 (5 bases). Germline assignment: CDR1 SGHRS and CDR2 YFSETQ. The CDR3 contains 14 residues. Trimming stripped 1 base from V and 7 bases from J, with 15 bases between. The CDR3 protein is CASSLSTRKGEQYF. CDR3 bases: TGCGCCAGCAGCTTGTCCACCAGGAAGGGGGAGCAGTACTTC.

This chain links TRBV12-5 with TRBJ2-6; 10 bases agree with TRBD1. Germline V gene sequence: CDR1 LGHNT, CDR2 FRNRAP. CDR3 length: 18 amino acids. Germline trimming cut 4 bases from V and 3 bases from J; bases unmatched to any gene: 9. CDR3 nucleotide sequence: TGTGCTAGTGGTTCACGGACAGGGGGGTCGAGTGGGGCCAACGTCCTGACTTTC. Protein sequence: CASGSRTGGSSGANVLTF.

The CDR3 is CASTFPYRGIYGYTF. Written as DNA, the CDR3 is TGTGCCAGCACCTTTCCTTACAGGGGAATTTACGGCTACACCTTC. This chain connects TRBV7-9 to TRBJ1-2; 7 bases are shared with TRBD1. Germline CDR1 SEHNR, CDR2 FQNEAQ (reference sequence). With 7 bases clipped from V and 8 bases from J, the junction kept 16 bases outside the gene matches. This CDR3 is 15 amino acids long.

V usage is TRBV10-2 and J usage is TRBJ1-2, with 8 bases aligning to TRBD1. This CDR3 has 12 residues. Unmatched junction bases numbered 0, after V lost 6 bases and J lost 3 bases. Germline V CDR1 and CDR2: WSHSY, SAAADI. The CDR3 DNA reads TGCGCCAGCAGGACAGGGGACTATGGCTACACCTTC. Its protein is CASRTGDYGYTF.

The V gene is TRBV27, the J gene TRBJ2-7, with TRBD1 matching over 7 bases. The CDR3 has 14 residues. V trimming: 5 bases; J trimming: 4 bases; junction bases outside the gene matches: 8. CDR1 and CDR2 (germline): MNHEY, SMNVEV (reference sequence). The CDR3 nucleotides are TGTGCCAGCAGTCTGAAACAGGGGTGGTACGAGCAGTACTTC. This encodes CASSLKQGWYEQYF.

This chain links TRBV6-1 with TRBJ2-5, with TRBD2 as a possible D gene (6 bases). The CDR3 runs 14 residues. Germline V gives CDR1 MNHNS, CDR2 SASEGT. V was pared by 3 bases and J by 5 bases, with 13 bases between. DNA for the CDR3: TGTGCCAGCAGTGAGGCGGGGATAGGGGAGACCCAGTACTTC. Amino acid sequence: CASSEAGIGETQYF.

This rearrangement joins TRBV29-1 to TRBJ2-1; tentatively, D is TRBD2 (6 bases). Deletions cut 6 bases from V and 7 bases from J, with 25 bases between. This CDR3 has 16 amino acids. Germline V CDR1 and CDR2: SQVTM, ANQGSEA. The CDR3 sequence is CSVGGVLAGPWNEQFF. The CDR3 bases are TGCAGCGTAGGAGGGGTTTTGGCGGGGCCCTGGAATGAGCAGTTCTTC.

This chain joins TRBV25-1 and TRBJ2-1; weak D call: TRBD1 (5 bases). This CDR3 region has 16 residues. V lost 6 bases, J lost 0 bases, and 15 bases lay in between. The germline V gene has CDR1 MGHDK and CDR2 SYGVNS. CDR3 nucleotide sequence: TGTGCCAGCAGGGAAGGTGGACATGGCTCCTACAATGAGCAGTTCTTC. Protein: CASREGGHGSYNEQFF.

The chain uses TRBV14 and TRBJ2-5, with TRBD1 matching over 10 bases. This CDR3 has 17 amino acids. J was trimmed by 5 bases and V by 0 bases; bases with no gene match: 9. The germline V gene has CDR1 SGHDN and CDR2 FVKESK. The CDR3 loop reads CASSQDLRDRGRETQYF. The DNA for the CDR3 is TGTGCCAGCAGCCAAGATCTCCGGGACAGGGGCCGGGAGACCCAGTACTTC.

The CDR3 DNA is TGTGCCAGCAGTTCAGGGGTGAACACTGAAGCTTTCTTT. Protein: CASSSGVNTEAFF. The chain links TRBV12-3 or TRBV12-4 to TRBJ1-1; TRBD1 is a possible D gene (6 bases). Trimming pared 4 bases from V and 0 bases from J, leaving 6 bases between. This CDR3 comprises 13 residues.

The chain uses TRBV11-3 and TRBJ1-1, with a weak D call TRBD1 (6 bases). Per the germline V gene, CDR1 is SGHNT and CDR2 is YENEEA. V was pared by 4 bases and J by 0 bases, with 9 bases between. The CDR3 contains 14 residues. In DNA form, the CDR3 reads TGTGCCAGCAGCTCAGGGGTTATGAACACTGAAGCTTTCTTT. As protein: CASSSGVMNTEAFF.

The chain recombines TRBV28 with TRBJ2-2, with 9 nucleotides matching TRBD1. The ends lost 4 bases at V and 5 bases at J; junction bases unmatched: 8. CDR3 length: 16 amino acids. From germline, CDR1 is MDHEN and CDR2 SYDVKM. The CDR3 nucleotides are TGTGCCAGCAGTTCGTTTGGACAGGGGAGAACCGGGGAGCTGTTTTTT. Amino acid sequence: CASSSFGQGRTGELFF. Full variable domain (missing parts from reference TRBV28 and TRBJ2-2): DVKVTQSSRYLVKRTGEKVFLECVQDMDHENMFWYRQDPGLGLRLIYFSYDVKMKEKGDIPEGYSVSREKKERFSLILESASTNQTSMYLCASSSFGQGRTGELFFGEGSRLTVL.

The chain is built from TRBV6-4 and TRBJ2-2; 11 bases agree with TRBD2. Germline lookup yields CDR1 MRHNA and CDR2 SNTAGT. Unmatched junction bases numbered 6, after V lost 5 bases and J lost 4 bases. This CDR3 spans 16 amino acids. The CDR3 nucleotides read TGTGCCAGCAGTTATACTAGCGGGGGCAGCACCGGGGAGCTGTTTTTT. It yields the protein CASSYTSGGSTGELFF.

The CDR3 coding sequence is TGTGCCAGCAGCTTGGGATTAGGGGTGAACACTGAAGCTTTCTTT. Translation: CASSLGLGVNTEAFF. This chain uses TRBV5-5 with TRBJ1-1, with D possibly TRBD1 on 5 matching bases. Germline V CDR1 and CDR2: SGHKS, YYEKEE (reference sequence). The CDR3 has 15 residues. Trimming removed 0 bases from V and 0 bases from J, with 9 bases in between.

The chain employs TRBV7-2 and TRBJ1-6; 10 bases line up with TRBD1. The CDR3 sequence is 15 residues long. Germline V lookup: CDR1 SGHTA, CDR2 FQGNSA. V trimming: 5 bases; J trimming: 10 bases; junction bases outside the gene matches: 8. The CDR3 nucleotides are TGTGCCAGCAGCCTGGAGGGACAGGGGCAATCACCCCTCCACTTT. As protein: CASSLEGQGQSPLHF.

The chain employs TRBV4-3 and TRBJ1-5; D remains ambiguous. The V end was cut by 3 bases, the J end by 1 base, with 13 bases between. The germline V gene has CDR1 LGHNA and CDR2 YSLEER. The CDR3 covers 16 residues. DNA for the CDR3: TGCGCCAGCAGCCAGCCCAAGCCGGGGAGCAATCAGCCCCAGCATTTT. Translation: CASSQPKPGSNQPQHF.

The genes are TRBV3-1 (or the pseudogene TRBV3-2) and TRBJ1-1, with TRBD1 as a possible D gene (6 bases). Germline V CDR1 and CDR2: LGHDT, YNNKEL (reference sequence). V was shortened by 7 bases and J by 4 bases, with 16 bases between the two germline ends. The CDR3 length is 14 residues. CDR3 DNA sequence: TGTGCCAGCACCTTAACCCGGGGGGCCACTGAAGCTTTCTTT. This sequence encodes CASTLTRGATEAFF.

This CDR3 is CASSLRQNTDTQYF. The CDR3 DNA follows: TGTGCCAGCAGCTTGAGACAAAACACAGATACGCAGTATTTT. The chain carries TRBV7-7 and TRBJ2-3, with D hard to call. V was trimmed by 3 bases and J by 2 bases, leaving 9 bases between them. The CDR3 covers 14 residues. The germline V gene encodes CDR1 SSHAT and CDR2 FNYEAQ (reference sequence).

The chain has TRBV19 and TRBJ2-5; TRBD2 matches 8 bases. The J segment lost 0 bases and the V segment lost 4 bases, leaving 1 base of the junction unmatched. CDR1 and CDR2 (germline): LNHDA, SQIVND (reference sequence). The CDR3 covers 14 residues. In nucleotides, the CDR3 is TGTGCCAGTAGTAGCGGGGGGAACCAAGAGACCCAGTACTTC. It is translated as CASSSGGNQETQYF.

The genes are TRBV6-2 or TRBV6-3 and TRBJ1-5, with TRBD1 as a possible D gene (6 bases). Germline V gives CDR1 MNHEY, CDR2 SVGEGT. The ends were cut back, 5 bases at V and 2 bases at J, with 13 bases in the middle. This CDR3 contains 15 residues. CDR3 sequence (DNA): TGTGCCAGCAGTGAGACAGGTGTGGGCAATCAGCCCCAGCATTTT. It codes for CASSETGVGNQPQHF.

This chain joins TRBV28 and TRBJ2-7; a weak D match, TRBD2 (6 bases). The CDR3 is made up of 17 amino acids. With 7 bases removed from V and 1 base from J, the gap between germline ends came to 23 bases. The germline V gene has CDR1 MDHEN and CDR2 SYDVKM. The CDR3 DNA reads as TGTGCCAGCAACTTATGGGGCTCGGCGGGAAAGTCCTACGAGCAGTACTTC. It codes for CASNLWGSAGKSYEQYF.

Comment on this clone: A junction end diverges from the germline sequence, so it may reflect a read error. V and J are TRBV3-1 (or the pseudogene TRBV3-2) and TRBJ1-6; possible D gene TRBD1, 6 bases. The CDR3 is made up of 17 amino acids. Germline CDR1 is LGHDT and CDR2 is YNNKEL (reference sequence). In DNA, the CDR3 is TGTGCCAGCAGCCAAACGGACAGATGGGCACCAAATTCAGCCCTCCACTTT. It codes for CASSQTDRWAPNSALHF.

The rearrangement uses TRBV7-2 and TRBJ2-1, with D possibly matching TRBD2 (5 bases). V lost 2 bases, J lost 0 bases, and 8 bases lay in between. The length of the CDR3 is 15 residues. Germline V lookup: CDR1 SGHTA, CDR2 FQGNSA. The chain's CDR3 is CASSLLGGSYNEQFF. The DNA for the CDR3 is TGTGCCAGCAGCTTACTAGGAGGCTCCTACAATGAGCAGTTCTTC.

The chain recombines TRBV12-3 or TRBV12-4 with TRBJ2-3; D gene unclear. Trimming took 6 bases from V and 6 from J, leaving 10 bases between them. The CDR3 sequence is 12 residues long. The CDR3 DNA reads TGTGCCAGCAGCTTACAGTCGGATACGCAGTATTTT. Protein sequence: CASSLQSDTQYF.

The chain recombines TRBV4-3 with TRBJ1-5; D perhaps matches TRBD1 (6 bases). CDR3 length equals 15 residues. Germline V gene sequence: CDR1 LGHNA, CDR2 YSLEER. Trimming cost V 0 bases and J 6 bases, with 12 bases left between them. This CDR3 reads CASSQDEQGGQPQHF. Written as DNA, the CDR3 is TGCGCCAGCAGCCAAGATGAACAGGGCGGTCAGCCCCAGCATTTT.

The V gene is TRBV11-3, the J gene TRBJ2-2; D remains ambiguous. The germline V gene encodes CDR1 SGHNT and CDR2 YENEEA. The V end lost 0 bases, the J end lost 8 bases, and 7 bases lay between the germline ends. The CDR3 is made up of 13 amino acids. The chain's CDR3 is CASSLESPGELFF. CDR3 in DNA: TGTGCCAGCAGCTTAGAGTCTCCGGGGGAGCTGTTTTTT.

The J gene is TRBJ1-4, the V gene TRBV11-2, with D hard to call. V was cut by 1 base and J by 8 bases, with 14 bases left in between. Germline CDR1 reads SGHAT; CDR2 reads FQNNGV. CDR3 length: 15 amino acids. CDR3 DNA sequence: TGTGCCAGCAGCTTAGGCGGAGGAGTGGGAGAAAAACTGTTTTTT. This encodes CASSLGGGVGEKLFF.

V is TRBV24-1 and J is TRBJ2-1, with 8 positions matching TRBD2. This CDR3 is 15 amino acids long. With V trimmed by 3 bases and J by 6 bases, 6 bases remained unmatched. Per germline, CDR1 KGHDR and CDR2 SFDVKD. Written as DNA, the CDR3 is TGTGCCACCAGTGATATGAGCGGGAGCGGCAATGAGCAGTTCTTC. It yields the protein CATSDMSGSGNEQFF.

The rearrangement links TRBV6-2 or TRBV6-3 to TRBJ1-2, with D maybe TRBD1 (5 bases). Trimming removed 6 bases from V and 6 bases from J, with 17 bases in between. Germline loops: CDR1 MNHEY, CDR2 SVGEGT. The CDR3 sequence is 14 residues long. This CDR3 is CASSPWGRENGYTF. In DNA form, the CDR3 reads TGTGCCAGCAGCCCTTGGGGCAGGGAAAATGGCTACACCTTC.